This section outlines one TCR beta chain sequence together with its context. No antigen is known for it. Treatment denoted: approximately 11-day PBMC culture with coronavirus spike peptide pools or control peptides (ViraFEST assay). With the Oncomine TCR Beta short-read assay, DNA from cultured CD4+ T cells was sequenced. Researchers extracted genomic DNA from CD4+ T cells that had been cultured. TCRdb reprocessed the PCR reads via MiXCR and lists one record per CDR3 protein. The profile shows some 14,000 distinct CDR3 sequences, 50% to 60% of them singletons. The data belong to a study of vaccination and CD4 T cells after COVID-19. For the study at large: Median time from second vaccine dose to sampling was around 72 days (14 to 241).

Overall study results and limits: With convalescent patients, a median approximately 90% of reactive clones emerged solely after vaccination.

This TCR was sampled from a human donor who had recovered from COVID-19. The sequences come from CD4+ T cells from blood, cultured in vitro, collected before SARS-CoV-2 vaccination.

The CDR3 coding sequence is TGTGCCAGCAGCAAAGGGGGACAGCCAAGTTCACAAGCTTTCTTT. Translation gives CASSKGGQPSSQAFF. The chain is built from TRBV21-1 and TRBJ1-1; no check of the table's D call, TRBD1, against the DNA was made. TRBV21-1 is tagged as a pseudogene. CDR3 size: 15 residues.